This T cell receptor beta chain emerged from a study of beta chain features in type 1 diabetes. The CDR3 contains 15 residues. Germline values: CDR1 KGHSH, CDR2 LQKENI. The V and J ends lost 3 bases and 5 bases respectively, with 11 bases between them. The sequenced template was cDNA made from the entire isolated RNA. TCRdb's table, derived via immunoSEQ multiplex PCR, lists solely in-frame clones and lacks some. Among hundreds of thousands of clones listed, over 7% were seen once. A few counts support this clone. Its specificity is unknown. CD45RO/CCR7/CD25/CD127/CD95/CD27 sorting isolated CD4+ naive, central memory, regulatory and stem cell-like memory cells. Findings of the study overall: Type 1 diabetes patients showed a moderate but significant shortening of TCRB CDR3s in all four CD4+ subsets.

Material for sequencing was central memory CD4+ T cells from blood. The source of this sequence is a man younger than 45 with type 1 diabetes. The chain couples TRBV18 to TRBJ1-6, with a weak D call TRBD1 (5 bases). CDR3 sequence: CASSPSQGNNSPLHF. CDR3 nucleotides: TGTGCCAGCTCACCTTCCCAGGGAAATAATTCACCCCTCCACTTT.